The TCR beta chain under discussion was sequenced for a study of radiotherapy plus CTLA-4 blockade in lung cancer. Notes on the study in general: Following radiotherapy plus ipilimumab, tumor-derived TCR clones expanded in the blood. In blood, early T cell clone dynamics reportedly predicted response best, together with interferon-beta.

Focal radiation plus CTLA-4 blockade with ipilimumab was given to patients with chemo-refractory metastatic non-small-cell lung cancer. Using immunoSEQ multiplex PCR, the repertoire was profiled, and TCRdb retains in-frame clones only, with some absent. Among approximately 50,000 clones listed, around 80% were seen once. In the case of this clone: The antigen is not known.

The CDR3 sequence is 16 residues long. The germline CDR1 and CDR2 sequences are SGHRS and YFSETQ. The V end was cut by 6 bases, the J end by 1 base, with 18 bases between. The rearrangement links TRBV5-1 to TRBJ2-3; D is possibly TRBD2 (6 bases). The receptor comes from a human donor with non-small cell lung cancer whose response to radiotherapy plus ipilimumab could not be evaluated. The sequencing used peripheral blood, collected from a patient treated with radiotherapy plus ipilimumab. The CDR3 DNA is TGCGCCAGCATGACCAGCAGCGGGCATCGCACAGATACGCAGTATTTT. Its protein is CASMTSSGHRTDTQYF.